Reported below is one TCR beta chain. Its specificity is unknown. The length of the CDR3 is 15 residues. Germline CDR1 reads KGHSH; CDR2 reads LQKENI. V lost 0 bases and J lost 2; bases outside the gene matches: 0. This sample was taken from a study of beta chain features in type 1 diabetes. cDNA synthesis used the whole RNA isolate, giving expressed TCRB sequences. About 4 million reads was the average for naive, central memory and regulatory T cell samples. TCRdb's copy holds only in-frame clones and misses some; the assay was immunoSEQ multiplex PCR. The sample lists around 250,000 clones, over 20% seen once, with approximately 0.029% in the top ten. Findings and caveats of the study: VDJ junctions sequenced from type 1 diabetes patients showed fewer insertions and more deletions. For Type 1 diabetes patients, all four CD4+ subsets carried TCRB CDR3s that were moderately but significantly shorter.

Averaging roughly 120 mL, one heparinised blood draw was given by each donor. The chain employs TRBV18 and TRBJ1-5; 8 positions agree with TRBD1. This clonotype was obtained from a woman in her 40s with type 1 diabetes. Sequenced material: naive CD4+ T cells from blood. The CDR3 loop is CASSPPGQGNQPQHF. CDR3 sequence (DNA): TGTGCCAGCTCACCACCGGGACAGGGCAATCAGCCCCAGCATTTT.